The next 16 T cell receptor beta chains were all read from a single sample in a study of blood T cells in healthy people across ages. A sample-barcoded 5' primer and a J-beta primer mix were used in a second PCR of roughly 7 to 12 cycles. One entry per CDR3 protein, called by TCRdb with MiXCR from the 5' RACE reads. The sample lists 1.5 million to 2 million distinct CDR3 sequences, around half occurring once. Material: blood. These receptors came from a woman aged 40 to 49 in good health.

This chain connects TRBV6-6 to TRBJ2-5; 7 bases match TRBD1. Germline CDR1 reads MNHNY; CDR2 reads SVGAGI (reference sequence). CDR3 size: 14 residues. With 6 bases clipped from V and 5 bases from J, the junction kept 9 bases outside the gene matches. The CDR3 DNA reads TGTGCCAGCAGGTACAGCAGGGGGATTGAGACCCAGTACTTC. It yields the protein CASRYSRGIETQYF.

V and J are TRBV20-1 and TRBJ2-5; D possibly corresponds to TRBD2 (6 bases). V gave up 3 bases and J gave up 5 bases, with 10 bases separating them. This CDR3 has 12 residues. The germline gives CDR1 DFQATT, CDR2 SNEGSKA (reference sequence). The CDR3 sequence is CSARGGFETQYF. In nucleotides, the CDR3 is TGCAGTGCTAGGGGGGGTTTCGAGACCCAGTACTTC.

The V call is TRBV28, the J call TRBJ2-1; 7 bases line up with TRBD1. Germline CDR1 is MDHEN and CDR2 is SYDVKM. CDR3 length: 15 amino acids. Losses at the gene ends were 5 bases for V and 5 bases for J; bases not matched to a gene: 9. The CDR3 loop reads CASSQHGQVNNEQFF. The CDR3 nucleotides read TGTGCCAGCAGTCAGCATGGACAGGTGAACAATGAGCAGTTCTTC.

About this clonotype itself: Mismatch with germline at one junction end may stem from a read error. The chain combines TRBV7-9 with TRBJ2-5; D uncertain. The CDR3 contains 16 residues. The germline gives CDR1 SEHNR, CDR2 FQNEAQ (reference sequence). Written as DNA, the CDR3 is TGTGCCAGCAGCTTAGTCACCGGGCTCCCCCAAGAGACCCAGAACTTC. Residues: CASSLVTGLPQETQNF.

The chain employs TRBV4-3 and TRBJ2-1; no definite D call. This CDR3 is built from 16 residues. Germline V CDR1 and CDR2: LGHNA, YSLEER. The V gene lost 0 bases and the J gene lost 9 bases, with 18 bases spanning the gap. This CDR3 reads CASSQDSAGLFSEQFF. CDR3 sequence (DNA): TGCGCCAGCAGCCAAGATAGTGCAGGTTTGTTTAGTGAGCAGTTCTTC.

This clonotype has more than one count but fewer than ten. This chain's CDR3 is CASSRSSHEQFF. In DNA, the CDR3 is TGCGCCAGCAGCAGAAGTAGCCATGAGCAGTTCTTC. The chain recombines TRBV5-1 with TRBJ2-1; D ambiguous. Germline V gene sequence: CDR1 SGHRS, CDR2 YFSETQ. The V end lost 4 bases, the J end lost 8 bases, and 10 bases lay between the germline ends. The CDR3 length is 12 residues.

V usage is TRBV7-2 and J usage is TRBJ2-1; possibly TRBD1 for D (6 bases). Looked up from germline, CDR1 is SGHTA and CDR2 is FQGNSA. The V end lost 0 bases, the J end lost 3 bases, and 9 bases lay between the germline ends. The CDR3 extends over 15 amino acids. CDR3 amino acids: CASSLAPRGYNEQFF. CDR3 bases: TGTGCCAGCAGCTTAGCCCCCAGGGGCTACAATGAGCAGTTCTTC.

V gene TRBV2 combines with J gene TRBJ1-2; no clear D gene. The germline V gene has CDR1 SNHLY and CDR2 FYNNEI. V gave up 8 bases and J gave up 8 bases, with 15 bases separating them. This CDR3 is 12 amino acids long. Written as DNA, the CDR3 is TGTGCCAGCTCCATAGGCCCCTACGGCTACACCTTC. As protein: CASSIGPYGYTF.

V is TRBV3-1 and J is TRBJ1-6; TRBD1 might be the D (5 bases). V dropped 5 bases and J dropped 8 bases, with 13 bases sitting between them. This CDR3 region has 14 residues. CDR1 LGHDT and CDR2 YNNKEL come from the germline V gene (reference sequence). The CDR3 loop reads CASSGGLTDSPLHF. CDR3 DNA: TGTGCCAGCAGCGGGGGACTGACGGATTCACCCCTCCACTTT.

V usage is TRBV5-1 and J usage is TRBJ2-1; 9 bases match TRBD1. The V gene's germline CDR1 is SGHRS and CDR2 YFSETQ. V gave up 2 bases and J gave up 9 bases; unmatched junction bases: 9. The CDR3 extends over 15 amino acids. CDR3 nucleotides: TGCGCCAGCAGCTTAGAGGGACAGGGTGTGCGTGAGCAGTTCTTC. Its translation is CASSLEGQGVREQFF.

This clonotype was counted ten times or more. This chain uses TRBV12-3 or TRBV12-4 with TRBJ2-5; D not certain. The J call could be wrong; TRBJ2-7 is a better fit for the DNA end. This CDR3 has 13 amino acids. DNA of the CDR3: TGTGCCAGCAGTTTCTCTCTGAACTCCGAGCAGTACTTC. This encodes CASSFSLNSEQYF.

This clonotype was counted a single time. The genes are TRBV5-1 and TRBJ2-1, with D tentatively TRBD2 (6 bases). Germline V gene data show CDR1 as SGHRS and CDR2 as YFSETQ. There are 14 residues in the CDR3. V shed 7 bases and J shed 9 bases, with 20 bases lying between them. CDR3 DNA sequence: TGCGCCAGCGGGCCGACTAGTGGGGGGACTGAGCAGTTCTTC. The encoded protein is CASGPTSGGTEQFF.

The rearrangement links TRBV28 to TRBJ2-7; D is ambiguous. The V end was cut by 8 bases, the J end by 5 bases, with 7 bases between. Per germline, CDR1 MDHEN and CDR2 SYDVKM. The CDR3 loop spans 10 amino acids. CDR3 sequence reads: CASRLHEQYF. CDR3 nucleotides: TGTGCCAGCCGTCTCCACGAGCAGTACTTC.

In its sample, this clonotype was seen a few times. The rearrangement links TRBV20-1 to TRBJ1-6, with D maybe TRBD1 (5 bases). CDR1 and CDR2 (germline): DFQATT, SNEGSKA (reference sequence). This CDR3 is 15 amino acids long. V was trimmed by 5 bases and J by 7 bases, leaving 18 bases between them. The CDR3 DNA reads TGCAGTGCTGGGACTGGGGCAGCTAGGAATTCACCCCTCCACTTT. This sequence encodes CSAGTGAARNSPLHF.

The CDR3 DNA follows: TGTGCCAGCAGCGTAGCAGCGGGGGCCCAAATTAGCACAGATACGCAGTATTTT. Its protein product is CASSVAAGAQISTDTQYF. The chain uses TRBV9 and TRBJ2-3, with 8 positions matching TRBD2. CDR1 and CDR2 (germline): SGDLS, YYNGEE. V lost 0 bases, J lost 0 bases, and 9 bases stayed unmatched. The CDR3 has 18 residues.

To note about this clonotype: At one of its ends the junction is not consistent with the germline gene, which may arise from a read error. The chain employs TRBV7-3 and TRBJ2-1; D may be TRBD2 (6 bases). Germline CDR1 reads SGHTA; CDR2 reads FQGTGA. CDR3 length: 15 amino acids. The CDR3 nucleotides are TGTGCCAGCAGCTTAACGGGGGGATATCCCAATGAGCGGTTCTTC. The encoded protein is CASSLTGGYPNERFF.